Listed here are 7 T cell receptor beta chains from one sample, sequenced in a study of CD8 T cells in Susac syndrome. When the RNA was reverse transcribed, random hexamers were used with an input of roughly 0.45 to 1 ug. MiXCR, applied by TCRdb to the immunoSEQ multiplex PCR reads, yields one record per CDR3 protein. Here the sample spans some 210,000 distinct CDR3 sequences, approximately 94% being singletons. Sequencing was performed on CD4+ T cells from PBMCs. These receptors all stem from a human donor with Susac syndrome.

The J gene is TRBJ2-7, the V gene TRBV20-1; D is possibly TRBD2 (6 bases). The V end was cut by 0 bases, the J end by 3 bases, with 15 bases between. The germline gives CDR1 DFQATT, CDR2 SNEGSKA (reference sequence). The CDR3 has 15 residues. As DNA, the CDR3 is TGCAGTGCTAGAGATCTCCGGGGGAGATACTACGAGCAGTACTTC. Amino acids: CSARDLRGRYYEQYF.

This sequence joins TRBV4-1 and TRBJ1-5; 7 bases map to TRBD1. The V gene's germline CDR1 is MGHRA and CDR2 YSYEKL. Trimming took 4 bases from V and 3 from J; bases not matched to a gene: 12. This CDR3 has 17 amino acids. The CDR3 here is CASSRTERDRFNQPQHF. CDR3 coding DNA: TGCGCCAGCAGCCGCACCGAACGGGACAGATTCAATCAGCCCCAGCATTTT.

The genes are TRBV12-3 or TRBV12-4 and TRBJ2-3; 7 nucleotides line up with TRBD2. V was pared by 6 bases and J by 4 bases, with 7 bases of the junction left unmatched. There are 14 residues in the CDR3. CDR3 DNA sequence: TGTGCCAGCAGGGATGGTGGGGGGGCAGATACGCAGTATTTT. Translation gives CASRDGGGADTQYF.

The rearrangement links TRBV28 to TRBJ1-5; D may be TRBD1 (5 bases). CDR3 length: 15 amino acids. Per germline, CDR1 MDHEN and CDR2 SYDVKM. V was clipped by 4 bases and J by 0 bases, with 10 bases between them. The CDR3 spells CASSSTDNSNQPQHF. Written as DNA, the CDR3 is TGTGCCAGCAGTTCAACGGACAATAGCAATCAGCCCCAGCATTTT.

This sequence joins TRBV30 and TRBJ1-1, with D hard to call. Trimming took 8 bases from V and 6 from J, leaving 10 bases between them. CDR3 length: 10 amino acids. The germline gives CDR1 GTSNPN, CDR2 SVGIG (reference sequence). In DNA, the CDR3 is TGTGCCCTGACGGGTCCTGAAGCTTTCTTT. It encodes CALTGPEAFF. The full variable domain, in which reference TRBV30 and TRBJ1-1 provide the parts outside the CDR3, is SQTIHQWPATLVQPVGSPLSLECTVEGTSNPNLYWYRQAAGRGLQLLFYSVGIGQISSEVPQNLSASRPQDRQFILSSKKLLLSDSGFYLCALTGPEAFFGQGTRLTVV.

The chain couples TRBV28 to TRBJ1-6; 7 bases match TRBD1. The CDR3 has 15 amino acids. CDR1 MDHEN and CDR2 SYDVKM come from the germline V gene. V trimming: 6 bases; J trimming: 6 bases; junction bases outside the gene matches: 8. CDR3 in DNA: TGTGCCAGCAGATTAGGGGGCATGGGTAATTCACCCCTCCACTTT. Its translation: CASRLGGMGNSPLHF.

The genes are TRBV30 and TRBJ1-6, with D uncertain. CDR1 and CDR2 (germline): GTSNPN, SVGIG (reference sequence). The CDR3 is 14 residues long. V shed 4 bases and J shed 6 bases, with 13 bases lying between them. DNA of the CDR3: TGTGCCTGGAAGTGGCAGACCACTAATTCACCCCTCCACTTT. As protein: CAWKWQTTNSPLHF. Full variable domain (outside the CDR3, taken from reference TRBV30 and TRBJ1-6): SQTIHQWPATLVQPVGSPLSLECTVEGTSNPNLYWYRQAAGRGLQLLFYSVGIGQISSEVPQNLSASRPQDRQFILSSKKLLLSDSGFYLCAWKWQTTNSPLHFGNGTRLTVT.